Shown below are 26 T cell receptor beta chains from a single sample sequenced in a study of blood T cell repertoires in COVID-19. TCRdb keeps only in-frame clones here, not all; method: immunoSEQ multiplex PCR. The sample lists a few hundred thousand clones, around 85% occurring once. Sequencing used peripheral blood. The origin of the receptors is a woman between 18 and 29 years old with acute or convalescent COVID-19.

In this sample, this clone turned up a few times. This chain uses TRBV5-1 with TRBJ1-2; D is uncertain. Germline CDR1 is SGHRS and CDR2 is YFSETQ. The CDR3 sequence is 17 residues long. V lost 0 bases and J lost 0, with 15 bases in between. Written as DNA, the CDR3 is TGCGCCAGCAGCTTGGCCGGCCGCAGGCCACCTAACTATGGCTACACCTTC. Its protein product is CASSLAGRRPPNYGYTF.

The DNA for the CDR3 is TGTGCCAGCGGTACCGGGAGTCACGAGCAGTACTTC. Its protein is CASGTGSHEQYF. This chain uses TRBV9 with TRBJ2-7; D possibly corresponds to TRBD2 (6 bases). The V end was cut by 7 bases, the J end by 5 bases, with 13 bases between. CDR3 length: 12 residues. The V gene's germline CDR1 is SGDLS and CDR2 YYNGEE. Together with reference TRBV9 and TRBJ2-7, the CDR3 gives the full variable domain: DSGVTQTPKHLITATGQRVTLRCSPRSGDLSVYWYQQSLDQGLQFLIQYYNGEERAKGNILERFSAQQFPDLHSELNLSSLELGDSALYFCASGTGSHEQYFGPGTRLTVT.

The V and J genes are TRBV9 and TRBJ2-7, with TRBD2 as a possible D gene (5 bases). Germline CDR1 and CDR2: SGDLS and YYNGEE. V was shortened by 2 bases and J by 6 bases, with 21 bases between the two germline ends. This CDR3 has 16 residues. DNA of the CDR3: TGTGCCAGCAGCGTCCGACCAGGACTTCCCAACTCCGAGCAGTACTTC. Its protein is CASSVRPGLPNSEQYF.

The table lists this clone with a count of one. In the same sample, other DNA sequences code for this CDR3. The CDR3 is CAGGETGELFF. CDR3 DNA: TGTGCCGGGGGGGAGACCGGGGAGCTGTTTTTT. The V and J genes are TRBV2 and TRBJ2-2; 7 bases line up with TRBD2. Germline V gene data show CDR1 as SNHLY and CDR2 as FYNNEI. This CDR3 is 11 amino acids long. J gave up 5 bases and V 11 bases, and 2 bases lay outside the gene matches.

The V call is TRBV28, the J call TRBJ2-3; no definite D call. CDR1 MDHEN and CDR2 SYDVKM come from the germline V gene. This CDR3 region has 15 residues. The germline V and J ends were trimmed by 6 bases and 0 bases, with 13 bases remaining between them. This CDR3 is CASRVTFASTDTQYF. CDR3 DNA: TGTGCCAGCAGGGTGACTTTTGCTAGCACAGATACGCAGTATTTT.

This sequence joins TRBV11-2 and TRBJ1-1; D perhaps matches TRBD1 (5 bases). There are 14 residues in the CDR3. Germline lookup yields CDR1 SGHAT and CDR2 FQNNGV. Trimming pared 3 bases from V and 0 bases from J, leaving 8 bases between. The CDR3 loop is CASSLGLMNTEAFF. The DNA for the CDR3 is TGTGCCAGCAGCTTGGGACTTATGAACACTGAAGCTTTCTTT.

The CDR3 DNA reads TGTGCCAGCAGCTTAGGCCCGCGGAACACTGAAGCTTTCTTT. This sequence encodes CASSLGPRNTEAFF. The gene calls are TRBV7-6 and TRBJ1-1; D call uncertain. The CDR3 is 14 residues long. The ends were cut back, 1 base at V and 1 base at J, with 7 bases in the middle. Germline assignment: CDR1 SGHVS and CDR2 FNYEAQ.

The chain combines TRBV7-3 with TRBJ2-7, with D possibly matching TRBD2 (7 bases). V was trimmed by 5 bases and J by 2 bases, leaving 16 bases between them. The CDR3 sequence is 15 residues long. The V gene's germline CDR1 is SGHTA and CDR2 FQGTGA. This CDR3 reads CASSPRGGEAYEQYF. Written as DNA, the CDR3 is TGTGCCAGCAGCCCCCGAGGGGGGGAGGCCTACGAGCAGTACTTC.

The rearrangement uses TRBV5-1 and TRBJ1-1; TRBD1 agrees at 7 bases. J was trimmed by 2 bases and V by 4 bases; bases with no gene match: 2. The length of the CDR3 is 13 residues. CDR1 is SGHRS, CDR2 YFSETQ, per germline. The CDR3 spells CASSPGGNTEAFF. Written as DNA, the CDR3 is TGCGCCAGCAGCCCAGGGGGAAACACTGAAGCTTTCTTT.

Here the CDR3 DNA reads TGTGCCATCCTGCGGCCGACAGGGAAGAACTATGGCTACACCTTC. As protein: CAILRPTGKNYGYTF. The chain joins TRBV7-9 to TRBJ1-2; 7 bases fit TRBD1. The CDR3 totals 15 residues. The germline gives CDR1 SEHNR, CDR2 FQNEAQ (reference sequence). V dropped 10 bases and J dropped 2; count of bases not matched to a gene: 13.

The gene calls are TRBV2 and TRBJ1-4; 7 nucleotides align to TRBD1. The germline CDR1 and CDR2 sequences are SNHLY and FYNNEI. CDR3 length equals 15 residues. Trimming removed 4 bases from V and 3 bases from J; junction bases left unmatched: 5. CDR3 bases: TGTGCCAGCAGTGGTCAAGGGACAGCTAATGAAAAACTGTTTTTT. Residues: CASSGQGTANEKLFF.

This chain connects TRBV12-5 to TRBJ1-4, with D maybe TRBD1 (6 bases). V was pared by 5 bases and J by 8 bases, with 18 bases between. This CDR3 is 15 amino acids long. Looked up from germline, CDR1 is LGHNT and CDR2 is FRNRAP. CDR3 in amino acids: CASGPQGKGWEKLFF. As DNA, the CDR3 is TGTGCTAGTGGTCCTCAGGGGAAAGGTTGGGAAAAACTGTTTTTT.

This chain joins TRBV2 and TRBJ1-1; the match to TRBD1 covers 7 bases. Germline-derived CDR1 and CDR2 are SNHLY and FYNNEI. Unmatched junction bases numbered 19, after V lost 10 bases and J lost 11 bases. The CDR3 contains 14 residues. The CDR3 coding sequence is TGTGCCACCAATGGCGGGACAGCGCTTCTTCGGGCTTTCTTT. It yields the protein CATNGGTALLRAFF.

The V call is TRBV6-5, the J call TRBJ1-6; D is possibly TRBD1 (5 bases). V dropped 6 bases and J dropped 2 bases, with 8 bases sitting between them. The CDR3 runs 14 residues. Germline V gene lookup returns CDR1 MNHEY and CDR2 SVGAGI. Here the CDR3 DNA reads TGTGCCAGCAGGGGGCGCGCCTATAATTCACCCCTCCACTTT. Translation gives CASRGRAYNSPLHF.

The CDR3: CASKRGGANVLTF. CDR3 sequence (DNA): TGTGCCAGCAAAAGGGGTGGGGCCAACGTCCTGACTTTC. The chain combines TRBV12-3 or TRBV12-4 with TRBJ2-6; a possible D gene is TRBD1 (5 bases). This CDR3 spans 13 amino acids. Between the trimmed V and J ends, which lost 7 bases and 3 bases, there was a span of 7 bases.

The genes are TRBV30 and TRBJ2-1; TRBD1 matches at 7 bases. J was trimmed by 5 bases and V by 3 bases; bases with no gene match: 7. Germline values: CDR1 GTSNPN, CDR2 SVGIG (reference sequence). The CDR3 is 14 amino acids. CDR3 region: CAWRQDRVNNEQFF. The CDR3 nucleotides read TGTGCCTGGAGGCAAGACAGGGTCAACAATGAGCAGTTCTTC. Combining the CDR3 with reference TRBV30 and TRBJ2-1 gives the whole variable domain SQTIHQWPATLVQPVGSPLSLECTVEGTSNPNLYWYRQAAGRGLQLLFYSVGIGQISSEVPQNLSASRPQDRQFILSSKKLLLSDSGFYLCAWRQDRVNNEQFFGPGTRLTVL.

The chain uses TRBV24-1 and TRBJ2-2; D perhaps matches TRBD1 (5 bases). The germline V gene encodes CDR1 KGHDR and CDR2 SFDVKD. V lost 9 bases and J lost 6, with 13 bases in between. This CDR3 has 13 amino acids. The CDR3 is CATARVGAGELFF. For the CDR3, the DNA is TGTGCCACCGCCCGGGTAGGGGCCGGGGAGCTGTTTTTT.

The J gene is TRBJ2-1, the V gene TRBV14, with TRBD2 identical over 8 bases. From germline, CDR1 is SGHDN and CDR2 FVKESK. Germline trimming cut 4 bases from V and 3 bases from J; bases unmatched to any gene: 8. This CDR3 is built from 16 residues. The CDR3 here is CASSPSERGLYNEQFF. The CDR3 coding sequence is TGTGCCAGCAGCCCATCGGAGCGGGGGCTCTACAATGAGCAGTTCTTC.

The rearrangement joins TRBV2 to TRBJ1-4, with 11 bases identical to TRBD1. CDR1 is SNHLY and CDR2 is FYNNEI in the germline V gene. With V trimmed by 10 bases and J by 11 bases, 6 bases remained unmatched. The CDR3 consists of 12 residues. The CDR3 region has the DNA TGTGCCACCCGGGACAGGGGGGATAAACTGTTTTTT. This encodes CATRDRGDKLFF.

The gene calls are TRBV7-3 and TRBJ2-5; 10 bases are shared with TRBD2. This CDR3 comprises 15 residues. Germline-derived CDR1 and CDR2 are SGHTA and FQGTGA. The J segment lost 5 bases and the V segment lost 4 bases, leaving 7 bases of the junction unmatched. The CDR3 is CASSSSGGAEETQYF. CDR3 nucleotides: TGTGCCAGCAGCTCCAGCGGGGGGGCCGAGGAGACCCAGTACTTC.

CDR3 nucleotide sequence: TGTGCCAGCAGCGCACAGGGGGTTAGCAATCAGCCCCAGCATTTT. This sequence encodes CASSAQGVSNQPQHF. The chain joins TRBV11-2 to TRBJ1-5; the match to TRBD1 covers 8 bases. Unmatched junction bases numbered 3, after V lost 5 bases and J lost 0 bases. The CDR3 has 15 residues. The V gene's germline CDR1 is SGHAT and CDR2 FQNNGV.

The rearrangement uses TRBV18 and TRBJ1-4, with TRBD1 matching over 9 bases. CDR3 size: 20 residues. Trimming cost V 6 bases and J 0 bases; bases outside gene matches: 17. Germline V CDR1 and CDR2: KGHSH, LQKENI. DNA for the CDR3: TGTGCCAGCTCGCCTACACTCGGGACAGGGATCCCTGCAACTAATGAAAAACTGTTTTTT. Its protein product is CASSPTLGTGIPATNEKLFF.

DNA of the CDR3: TGTGCCACCAGTGACTGGACAGGGGGTCGAGGCACAGATACGCAGTATTTT. Its translation: CATSDWTGGRGTDTQYF. The chain carries TRBV24-1 and TRBJ2-3, with 10 bases aligning to TRBD1. The V segment lost 4 bases and the J segment 1 base; nucleotides outside the gene matches: 7. Germline CDR1 is KGHDR and CDR2 is SFDVKD. The CDR3 is 17 residues long.

The V gene is TRBV24-1, the J gene TRBJ2-1; TRBD2 matches at 12 bases. The length of the CDR3 is 18 residues. V shed 9 bases, J shed 1 base, and the junction held 12 bases outside the gene matches. Germline V lookup: CDR1 KGHDR, CDR2 SFDVKD. The CDR3 coding sequence is TGTGCCACCGTTGGGGCTAGCGGGAGGGCCGGGTCCTACAATGAGCAGTTCTTC. Protein: CATVGASGRAGSYNEQFF.

This chain uses TRBV19 with TRBJ1-5; the D gene is possibly TRBD1 (6 bases). Deletions cut 4 bases from V and 5 bases from J, with 9 bases between. From germline, CDR1 is LNHDA and CDR2 SQIVND (reference sequence). This CDR3 comprises 13 residues. This CDR3 is CASSKTGYQPQHF. CDR3 bases: TGTGCCAGTAGTAAGACAGGTTATCAGCCCCAGCATTTT.

V and J are TRBV5-1 and TRBJ2-7; tentatively, D is TRBD1 (6 bases). The CDR3 is 13 amino acids. Trimming took off 0 bases at V and 12 bases at J, with 16 bases between the two ends. The germline V gene encodes CDR1 SGHRS and CDR2 YFSETQ. The CDR3 DNA follows: TGCGCCAGCAGCTTGGCCAATGAGGGGGATCGGTACTTC. It is translated as CASSLANEGDRYF.